This T cell receptor (beta chain) was sequenced for a study of blood T cell repertoires in COVID-19. Between the trimmed V and J ends, which lost 1 base and 4 bases, there was a span of 8 bases. CDR3 length equals 14 residues. Germline lookup yields CDR1 SEHNR and CDR2 FQNEAQ (reference sequence). This table comes from immunoSEQ multiplex PCR, and its TCRdb copy is limited to in-frame clones, with some not included. The table has 110,000 or so clones, about nine tenths seen once. The specimen was peripheral blood. The TCR sequence derives from a human donor in a cohort sampled during active COVID-19. J is TRBJ2-1 and V is TRBV7-9, with D perhaps matching TRBD2 (5 bases). The CDR3, as DNA: TGTGCCAGCAGCTTAGGCGGAGGTTACAATGAGCAGTTCTTC. Translating it yields CASSLGGGYNEQFF.